The sample holds many counts of the clone carrying this T cell receptor (beta chain). The antigen is undetermined. This record belongs to a study of CD8 T cells in ankylosing spondylitis. Study conclusions and caveats: In ankylosing spondylitis blood, a motif of seven or eight highly homologous TCR beta variants appeared characteristic. Previous work reported some of these motif variants in the synovial fluid and blood of reactive arthritis.

Germline CDR1 reads SEHNR; CDR2 reads FQNEAQ (reference sequence). J gave up 4 bases and V 8 bases, and 4 bases lay outside the gene matches. The CDR3 is 13 amino acids. Making use of molecular barcodes, quantitative 5'-RACE generated TCR beta libraries. Via MiXCR, TCRdb re-called the 5' RACE reads, giving one row per CDR3 protein. The sample includes some 840,000 distinct CDR3 sequences, approximately 12% of them seen just once. The TCR was taken from a male donor with ankylosing spondylitis. Material for sequencing was blood, either unsorted or a sorted T cell fraction (not recorded which). The V gene is TRBV7-9, the J gene TRBJ1-1, with 10 nucleotides matching TRBD1. This chain's CDR3 is CASGGQGGTEAFF. CDR3 nucleotides: TGTGCCAGCGGTGGACAGGGGGGCACTGAAGCTTTCTTT.